The source of this TCR beta chain is a study of blood T cell repertoires in COVID-19. In the study overall: Samples taken during acute and convalescent COVID-19 were collected in the United States, Italy and Spain. T cells, B-cell-depleted T cells, or PBMCs supplied cDNA or gDNA.

In the authors' workflow: From reference gene primer amplification, estimates of nucleated cell counts were derived. Only in-frame clones appear in the TCRdb table, and some are missing; sequencing was by immunoSEQ multiplex PCR. Clonal size and the V and J genes are those of that table, whereas D and trimming came from the DNA. This sample has some 14,000 clones, with about 75% found just once. CDR1 and CDR2 (germline): MGHDK, SYGVNS. The length of the CDR3 is 17 residues. V lost 3 bases and J lost 5; bases outside the gene matches: 8. The genes are TRBV25-1 and TRBJ2-2; 11 bases fit TRBD1. Specimen: peripheral blood. The clonotype comes from an elderly woman with acute or convalescent COVID-19. For the CDR3, the DNA is TGTGCCAGCAGTGACCCCTGGACAGGGGGCTGGACCGGGGAGCTGTTTTTT. As protein: CASSDPWTGGWTGELFF.